The rows below give T cell receptor beta chains drawn from one sample of a study of control samples from healthy donors and cancer patients. Produced via immunoSEQ multiplex PCR; TCRdb's table is partial and in-frame only. This sample carries approximately 60,000 clones, around 93% of them seen once, and the ten largest clones take roughly 0.91%. Material for sequencing was PBMCs. The receptors here all came from a man younger than 45 with colorectal cancer. The CDR3 runs from the conserved cysteine through the conserved F or W. The D gene is left open where the match is weak. The size of a clone is reported for some rows only, either as once, few or many, or as a class for expanded clones.

DNA: TGTGCCAGTAGTATTGGGGGAACCGGAAACACCATATATTTT
CDR3: CASSIGGTGNTIYF
size: NA
J: TRBJ1-3
V: TRBV19
D: NA

DNA: TGTGCCAGCAGTTACGGGCCATCCGGGACAGGGGCAGATACGCAGTATTTT
CDR3: CASSYGPSGTGADTQYF
size: NA
J: TRBJ2-3
V: TRBV6-2/TRBV6-3
D: TRBD1

DNA: TGTGCCAGCAGTGAATGGGGCGGCACAGATACGCAGTATTTT
CDR3: CASSEWGGTDTQYF
size: NA
J: TRBJ2-3
V: TRBV25-1
D: NA

DNA: TGTGCCAGCAGTCATGCCCGGACAGGCTATGGCTACACCTTC
CDR3: CASSHARTGYGYTF
size: NA
J: TRBJ1-2
V: TRBV6-6
D: TRBD1

DNA: TGCGCCAGCAGCTTGAGGAAGAGCACAGATACGCAGTATTTT
CDR3: CASSLRKSTDTQYF
size: NA
J: TRBJ2-3
V: TRBV5-1
D: NA

DNA: TGTGCCAGTAGTCCTCCTCCCCGGGCAGCCGGAAACACCATATATTTT
CDR3: CASSPPPRAAGNTIYF
size: NA
J: TRBJ1-3
V: TRBV19
D: NA

DNA: TGCGCCAGCAGCTTGGCAAGACAGGGAAGAGGGGGCACAGATACGCAGTATTTT
CDR3: CASSLARQGRGGTDTQYF
size: once
J: TRBJ2-3
V: TRBV5-1
D: TRBD1

DNA: TGTGCCAGTAGTATACGTGGGTCCGGCAATCAGCCCCAGCATTTT
CDR3: CASSIRGSGNQPQHF
size: NA
J: TRBJ1-5
V: TRBV19
D: NA

DNA: TGTGCCAGCAGCCAAATGCTCCTCTCTGGGGCCAACGTCCTGACTTTC
CDR3: CASSQMLLSGANVLTF
size: NA
J: TRBJ2-6
V: TRBV11-2
D: NA

DNA: TGTGCCAGCAGCCGAGTTACAGGGGGAGATCGACGGACTGAAGCTTTCTTT
CDR3: CASSRVTGGDRRTEAFF
size: NA
J: TRBJ1-1
V: TRBV7-8
D: TRBD1

DNA: TGTGCCAGCAGCTTCTCGATGGAGGAGCCCCAGCATTTT
CDR3: CASSFSMEEPQHF
size: NA
J: TRBJ1-5
V: TRBV7-9
D: NA

DNA: TGTGCCATCAGTGCAGACACCTCCTATCTTCGTATGGGTGAGCAGTTCTTC
CDR3: CAISADTSYLRMGEQFF
size: NA
J: TRBJ2-1
V: TRBV10-3
D: NA

DNA: TGTGCCAGCAGGTACAGGGGTAACTATGGCTACACCTTC
CDR3: CASRYRGNYGYTF
size: NA
J: TRBJ1-2
V: TRBV6-2/TRBV6-3
D: TRBD1

DNA: TGTGCCAGCAGTCGTGGACTTAATGAAAAACTGTTTTTT
CDR3: CASSRGLNEKLFF
size: NA
J: TRBJ1-4
V: TRBV6-5
D: NA

DNA: TGTGCCAGTAGTATAGATCCCCGAGGAACTGAAGCTTTCTTT
CDR3: CASSIDPRGTEAFF
size: NA
J: TRBJ1-1
V: TRBV19
D: NA

DNA: TGCAGCGTTGCCCGAAGGGGGAGAGGAGAGACCCAGTACTTC
CDR3: CSVARRGRGETQYF
size: NA
J: TRBJ2-5
V: TRBV29-1
D: NA

DNA: TGTGCCAGCAGTTACTCCATAACGGGTAATGAAAAACTGTTTTTT
CDR3: CASSYSITGNEKLFF
size: NA
J: TRBJ1-4
V: TRBV6-5
D: NA

DNA: TGTGCCAGCAGCCAAGAAGTATCTAGCGGTAAAACCTACGAGCAGTACTTC
CDR3: CASSQEVSSGKTYEQYF
size: NA
J: TRBJ2-7
V: TRBV4-2
D: TRBD2

DNA: TGCGCCAGCAGCCAAGATTTCGCCGTTAACTATGGCTACACCTTC
CDR3: CASSQDFAVNYGYTF
size: few
J: TRBJ1-2
V: TRBV4-3
D: NA

DNA: TGTGCCAGCAGTCCTGGGGCCCGGAGCTCCTACAATGAGCAGTTCTTC
CDR3: CASSPGARSSYNEQFF
size: NA
J: TRBJ2-1
V: TRBV5-4
D: NA

DNA: TGTGCCAGCAGCCTAACGATCGGGGCTCCAAATGGCTACACCTTC
CDR3: CASSLTIGAPNGYTF
size: NA
J: TRBJ1-2
V: TRBV14
D: NA

DNA: TGTGCCAGCAGTCGCCCCTGGGACAAGGGGAACACTGAAGCTTTCTTT
CDR3: CASSRPWDKGNTEAFF
size: once
J: TRBJ1-1
V: TRBV6-2/TRBV6-3
D: NA

DNA: TGTGCCAGTTCGACAGCAACCGGGTCCTACGAGCAGTACTTC
CDR3: CASSTATGSYEQYF
size: NA
J: TRBJ2-7
V: TRBV6-5
D: NA

DNA: TGTGCCAGCAGCTTGGCCTACACTGAAGCTTTCTTT
CDR3: CASSLAYTEAFF
size: NA
J: TRBJ1-1
V: TRBV7-2
D: NA

DNA: TGTGCCTCTAAAGGACTGTCCGGTACCGGGGAGCTGTTTTTT
CDR3: CASKGLSGTGELFF
size: few
J: TRBJ2-2
V: TRBV19
D: NA

DNA: TGTGCCAGCAGCTTGGGGACAGCGAACACTGAAGCTTTCTTT
CDR3: CASSLGTANTEAFF
size: NA
J: TRBJ1-1
V: TRBV5-8
D: NA

DNA: TGCGCCAGCAGCTTGTCAGAGTCCTACAATGAGCAGTTCTTC
CDR3: CASSLSESYNEQFF
size: NA
J: TRBJ2-1
V: TRBV5-1
D: NA

DNA: TGTGCCAGCAGCTCACTCCGAGGAGCCAACGTCCTGACTTTC
CDR3: CASSSLRGANVLTF
size: NA
J: TRBJ2-6
V: TRBV11-2
D: NA

DNA: TGCGCCAGCAGGAGAGGGGCCGACCGCAATGAGCAGTTCTTC
CDR3: CASRRGADRNEQFF
size: NA
J: TRBJ2-1
V: TRBV10-2
D: NA

DNA: TGTGCCAGCAGCTCGGGGGCTAGCGGGGGCACAGATACGCAGTATTTT
CDR3: CASSSGASGGTDTQYF
size: few
J: TRBJ2-3
V: TRBV7-2
D: TRBD2

DNA: TGTGCCAGTAGTGTAGGATATCTACGGGATCAGCCCCAGCATTTT
CDR3: CASSVGYLRDQPQHF
size: NA
J: TRBJ1-5
V: TRBV19
D: NA

DNA: TGTGCCAGTGGGGGCACTTTCACAGATACGCAGTATTTT
CDR3: CASGGTFTDTQYF
size: NA
J: TRBJ2-3
V: TRBV2
D: NA

DNA: TGTGCCAGCAGTTACTCGGGGGAAACCACAGATACGCAGTATTTT
CDR3: CASSYSGETTDTQYF
size: NA
J: TRBJ2-3
V: TRBV6-5
D: NA

DNA: TGTGCCAGCAGCCAAGATTGGCTGACAGCTGAAGCTTTCTTT
CDR3: CASSQDWLTAEAFF
size: NA
J: TRBJ1-1
V: TRBV3-1/TRBV3-2
D: NA

DNA: TGTGCCAGCAGCCAGTCACCAGGACTACCCAACGGGGAGACCCAGTACTTC
CDR3: CASSQSPGLPNGETQYF
size: NA
J: TRBJ2-5
V: TRBV14
D: NA

DNA: TGCGCCAGCAGCCCATGGACAGGGGATTATGGCTACACCTTC
CDR3: CASSPWTGDYGYTF
size: NA
J: TRBJ1-2
V: TRBV5-1
D: TRBD1

DNA: TGTGCCACCAGCAGAGAATTAAGGGTATTAAATGAAAAACTGTTTTTT
CDR3: CATSRELRVLNEKLFF
size: once
J: TRBJ1-4
V: TRBV15
D: NA

DNA: TGTGCCAGCAGCGAAGCGGGGGGGTGGTACGAGCAGTACTTC
CDR3: CASSEAGGWYEQYF
size: NA
J: TRBJ2-7
V: TRBV7-9
D: TRBD2

DNA: TGTGCCAGCAGTCCAGGCCCATACGAGTCACCCCTCCACTTT
CDR3: CASSPGPYESPLHF
size: NA
J: TRBJ1-6
V: TRBV6-5
D: NA

DNA: TGTGCCAGCTCATCCCGTCGGACCGGACACCAAGAGACCCAGTACTTC
CDR3: CASSSRRTGHQETQYF
size: NA
J: TRBJ2-5
V: TRBV18
D: NA

DNA: TGTGCCAGCAGCTGGGGGAGTGACCATGAAGCTTTCTTT
CDR3: CASSWGSDHEAFF
size: NA
J: TRBJ1-1
V: TRBV5-4
D: NA

DNA: TGCAGTGCTAGTCCCGGACAGGGGCCTAATCAGCCCCAGCATTTT
CDR3: CSASPGQGPNQPQHF
size: NA
J: TRBJ1-5
V: TRBV20-1
D: TRBD1

DNA: TGTGCCACCAGCAGAGAGACCGGCTTCTCTGGAAACACCATATATTTT
CDR3: CATSRETGFSGNTIYF
size: NA
J: TRBJ1-3
V: TRBV15
D: NA

DNA: TGTGCCAGCCGGGACGGCCCCTCCTACAATGAGCAGTTCTTC
CDR3: CASRDGPSYNEQFF
size: NA
J: TRBJ2-1
V: TRBV5-4
D: NA

DNA: TGTGCCAGCAGCTTAGGAGAGTTTAACTATGGCTACACCTTC
CDR3: CASSLGEFNYGYTF
size: once
J: TRBJ1-2
V: TRBV7-2
D: NA

DNA: TGCAGGGGATCATTGGGCACTGAAGCTTTCTTT
CDR3: CRGSLGTEAFF
size: once
J: TRBJ1-1
V: TRBV20-1
D: NA

DNA: TGTGCCAGCAGCTTGAAAGGGACCTCCGGAAACACCATATATTTT
CDR3: CASSLKGTSGNTIYF
size: few
J: TRBJ1-3
V: TRBV5-4
D: NA

DNA: TGTGCCAGCAGCTCCCGCCGGACAGATACGCAGTATTTT
CDR3: CASSSRRTDTQYF
size: NA
J: TRBJ2-3
V: TRBV7-9
D: NA

DNA: TGTGCCAGCAGCCAGCCCATTGGGGCCAACGTCCTGACTTTC
CDR3: CASSQPIGANVLTF
size: NA
J: TRBJ2-6
V: TRBV5-8
D: NA

DNA: TGTGCCTGGAGTCTAGGGGTTTTGAACACTGAAGCTTTCTTT
CDR3: CAWSLGVLNTEAFF
size: NA
J: TRBJ1-1
V: TRBV30
D: NA

DNA: TGTGCCAGCTCACCACCTCCCGGGGGCGAGCAGTACTTC
CDR3: CASSPPPGGEQYF
size: NA
J: TRBJ2-7
V: TRBV18
D: NA

DNA: TGTGCCAGCAGCCAAGACTACCGAGGCAATCAGCCCCAGCATTTT
CDR3: CASSQDYRGNQPQHF
size: NA
J: TRBJ1-5
V: TRBV3-1/TRBV3-2
D: NA

DNA: TGTGCCAGCAGTCCCGGGAGACAGGGGACCCAGTACTTC
CDR3: CASSPGRQGTQYF
size: NA
J: TRBJ2-5
V: TRBV6-5
D: NA

DNA: TGCGCCAGCAGCCAAGTGATTGTTGGGGAGAATGGCTACACCTTC
CDR3: CASSQVIVGENGYTF
size: NA
J: TRBJ1-2
V: TRBV4-3
D: NA

DNA: TGTGCCAGCAGGCCCGACTACTCTGGGGCCAACGTCCTGACTTTC
CDR3: CASRPDYSGANVLTF
size: NA
J: TRBJ2-6
V: TRBV6-5
D: NA